These 30 T cell receptor beta chains originate from one sample sequenced in a study of T cell responses to AZD1222 COVID-19 vaccine. Some clones are missing from TCRdb's copy, which holds only in-frame ones; the method was immunoSEQ multiplex PCR. The table has roughly 120,000 clones, roughly 86% seen once. Source: peripheral blood, taken 28 days after the second AZD1222 dose. All receptors come from an adult who received the AZD1222 COVID-19 vaccine.

V is TRBV6-5 and J is TRBJ2-3; D uncertain. V was pared by 3 bases and J by 1 base, with 14 bases between. Germline V gives CDR1 MNHEY, CDR2 SVGAGI. This CDR3 is 16 amino acids long. CDR3 nucleotides: TGTGCCAGCAGTTATAGTAGCCCCACCCGCACAGATACGCAGTATTTT. It is translated as CASSYSSPTRTDTQYF.

The rearrangement joins TRBV6-6 to TRBJ2-1; either TRBD1 or TRBD2 may fit D (6 bases each). The CDR3 loop spans 15 amino acids. V was pared by 4 bases and J by 5 bases, with 15 bases between. The V gene's germline CDR1 is MNHNY and CDR2 SVGAGI (reference sequence). In DNA, the CDR3 is TGTGCCAGCAGTTCCACACGGGGGCCTCACAATGAGCAGTTCTTC. Its protein product is CASSSTRGPHNEQFF.

The chain uses TRBV19 and TRBJ1-5; tentatively, D is TRBD1 (6 bases). The germline V and J ends were trimmed by 5 bases and 2 bases, with 16 bases remaining between them. CDR3 length equals 16 residues. From germline, CDR1 is LNHDA and CDR2 SQIVND (reference sequence). CDR3 in amino acids: CASSPRGGPGNQPQHF. The CDR3 DNA is TGTGCCAGTAGTCCCAGAGGGGGGCCGGGCAATCAGCCCCAGCATTTT.

J is TRBJ1-3 and V is TRBV4-3; perhaps TRBD1 as D (5 bases). This CDR3 contains 14 residues. Trimming left V 1 base short and J 7 bases short, with 11 bases between. Per the germline V gene, CDR1 is LGHNA and CDR2 is YSLEER. CDR3 sequence: CASSQGTLSNTIYF. The DNA of the CDR3 is TGCGCCAGCAGCCAAGGGACATTATCCAACACCATATATTTT.

The chain has TRBV7-3 and TRBJ2-7, with 7 bases matching TRBD1. CDR1 and CDR2 from the germline V gene are SGHTA and FQGTGA. V was pared by 8 bases and J by 5 bases, with 9 bases of the junction left unmatched. CDR3 length equals 13 residues. CDR3 sequence reads: CASGPGGADEQYF. The CDR3 bases are TGTGCCAGCGGACCAGGGGGTGCCGACGAGCAGTACTTC. The whole variable domain, filled in from reference TRBV7-3 and TRBJ2-7, reads GAGVSQTPSNKVTEKGKYVELRCDPISGHTALYWYRQSLGQGPEFLIYFQGTGAADDSGLPNDRFFAVRPEGSVSTLKIQRTERGDSAVYLCASGPGGADEQYFGPGTRLTVT.

The chain uses TRBV6-5 and TRBJ2-7, with D maybe TRBD2 (6 bases). V was shortened by 6 bases and J by 2 bases, with 17 bases between the two germline ends. Per germline, CDR1 MNHEY and CDR2 SVGAGI. The CDR3 runs to 15 residues. The CDR3 sequence: CASSSRGTFAYEQYF. The CDR3 DNA reads as TGTGCCAGCAGCTCAAGAGGGACTTTTGCCTACGAGCAGTACTTC.

The V gene is TRBV7-3, the J gene TRBJ2-5; 7 bases align to TRBD2. Per germline, CDR1 SGHTA and CDR2 FQGTGA. The J segment lost 2 bases and the V segment lost 3 bases, leaving 3 bases of the junction unmatched. This CDR3 comprises 14 residues. The CDR3 loop is CASSLGTTQETQYF. As DNA, the CDR3 is TGTGCCAGCAGCTTGGGGACTACTCAAGAGACCCAGTACTTC.

The genes are TRBV9 and TRBJ1-5; the D is unclear. The germline V gene encodes CDR1 SGDLS and CDR2 YYNGEE. The CDR3 covers 13 residues. Trimming pared 2 bases from V and 7 bases from J, leaving 10 bases between. The CDR3 is CASSVEGQQPQHF. The CDR3 DNA follows: TGTGCCAGCAGCGTTGAGGGCCAACAGCCCCAGCATTTT.

This clone has just one count. This chain connects TRBV6-2 or TRBV6-3 to TRBJ1-5, with TRBD1 matching over 9 bases. CDR1 MNHEY and CDR2 SVGEGT come from the germline V gene. With 5 bases clipped from V and 9 bases from J, the junction kept 17 bases outside the gene matches. This CDR3 comprises 17 residues. The CDR3 sequence: CASSLHEGTGTTGPQHF. CDR3 sequence (DNA): TGTGCCAGCAGTCTTCATGAGGGGACAGGGACAACTGGGCCCCAGCATTTT.

The chain links TRBV7-6 to TRBJ2-1; TRBD1 agrees at 9 bases. The CDR3 spans 16 residues. Looked up from germline, CDR1 is SGHVS and CDR2 is FNYEAQ. J gave up 6 bases and V 5 bases, and 11 bases lay outside the gene matches. CDR3 sequence reads: CASSITGTGTFNEQFF. CDR3 bases: TGTGCCAGCAGCATAACCGGGACAGGGACGTTCAATGAGCAGTTCTTC.

The rearrangement uses TRBV11-2 and TRBJ1-1; no firm D call. Deletions cut 0 bases from V and 3 bases from J, with 14 bases between. Germline-derived CDR1 and CDR2 are SGHAT and FQNNGV. The CDR3 length is 16 residues. CDR3: CASSLEMGLGDTEAFF. CDR3 DNA: TGTGCCAGCAGCTTAGAAATGGGGTTGGGTGACACTGAAGCTTTCTTT.

The chain couples TRBV5-4 to TRBJ2-7; a weak D match, TRBD2 (5 bases). This CDR3 has 20 amino acids. From germline, CDR1 is SGHNT and CDR2 YYREEE (reference sequence). Trimming stripped 0 bases from V and 0 bases from J, with 25 bases between. In DNA form, the CDR3 reads TGTGCCAGCAGCTTGGTGGGAGTGGTGTCAGCCAAGAGGAGCTCCTACGAGCAGTACTTC. This translates into CASSLVGVVSAKRSSYEQYF.

This rearrangement joins TRBV13 to TRBJ1-3, with unresolved D. Looked up from germline, CDR1 is PRHDT and CDR2 is FYEKMQ (reference sequence). Deletions cut 4 bases from V and 8 bases from J, with 21 bases between. The CDR3 is made up of 16 amino acids. The chain's CDR3 is CASSSPLGVGRDTIYF. Written as DNA, the CDR3 is TGTGCCAGCAGCTCCCCGCTCGGCGTCGGGCGGGACACCATATATTTT.

The V and J genes are TRBV4-3 and TRBJ2-7; D possibly uses TRBD1 or TRBD2 (5 bases each). Germline V gene sequence: CDR1 LGHNA, CDR2 YSLEER. The V and J ends lost 0 bases and 6 bases respectively, with 15 bases between them. The CDR3 covers 15 residues. In nucleotides, the CDR3 is TGCGCCAGCAGCCAAGATTCGGGGCCCACGGGCGAGCAGTACTTC. Translating gives CASSQDSGPTGEQYF.

This clone appeared once. V is TRBV30 and J is TRBJ1-1, with a possible D match to TRBD1 (5 bases). V lost 0 bases and J 7 bases, leaving 15 bases between the germline ends. The CDR3 has 14 residues. Germline loops: CDR1 GTSNPN, CDR2 SVGIG (reference sequence). As DNA, the CDR3 is TGTGCCTGGAGTGTGGGAGGGGAGGGATATGAAGCTTTCTTT. This sequence encodes CAWSVGGEGYEAFF.

The chain is built from TRBV10-3 and TRBJ1-3; a weak D match, TRBD1 (5 bases). Germline CDR1 is ENHRY and CDR2 is SYGVKD. The ends were cut back, 6 bases at V and 0 bases at J, with 18 bases in the middle. The CDR3 totals 17 residues. CDR3 sequence reads: CAIRIYTGESSGNTIYF. As DNA, the CDR3 is TGTGCCATCAGAATCTACACAGGAGAGAGCTCTGGAAACACCATATATTTT.

The V gene is TRBV11-2, the J gene TRBJ2-1; TRBD2 aligns across 10 bases. Germline CDR1 and CDR2: SGHAT and FQNNGV. The V and J ends lost 6 bases and 3 bases, in that order; junction bases with no gene match: 8. This CDR3 comprises 16 residues. In DNA form, the CDR3 reads TGTGCCAGCAGACCCCCCGGGACTAGCGTCTACAATGAGCAGTTCTTC. This gives the protein CASRPPGTSVYNEQFF. The entire variable domain, with the rest obtained from reference TRBV11-2 and TRBJ2-1, is as follows: EAGVAQSPRYKIIEKRQSVAFWCNPISGHATLYWYQQILGQGPKLLIQFQNNGVVDDSQLPKDRFSAERLKGVDSTLKIQPAKLEDSAVYLCASRPPGTSVYNEQFFGPGTRLTVL.

The rearrangement joins TRBV5-8 to TRBJ1-1; 7 bases fit TRBD1. From germline, CDR1 is SGHTS and CDR2 YDEGEE. The junction had 9 bases not matched to a gene; V was cut back by 5 bases and J by 5 bases. The CDR3 is 14 residues long. The CDR3, as DNA: TGTGCCAGCAGACGACAGGGTTTGGGTACTGAAGCTTTCTTT. It codes for CASRRQGLGTEAFF.

The V call is TRBV6-1, the J call TRBJ2-6; no clear D. The V end lost 7 bases, the J end lost 4 bases, and 8 bases lay between the germline ends. Germline-derived CDR1 and CDR2 are MNHNS and SASEGT. This CDR3 region has 13 residues. CDR3 DNA sequence: TGTGCCAGCACCCTCACGGGGGCCAACGTCCTGACTTTC. Protein sequence: CASTLTGANVLTF.

CDR3 residues: CATSEGTGRSQPQHF. The CDR3 nucleotides are TGTGCCACCAGTGAAGGGACAGGGCGAAGTCAGCCCCAGCATTTT. The chain joins TRBV24-1 to TRBJ1-5; 9 bases are a match to TRBD1. From germline, CDR1 is KGHDR and CDR2 SFDVKD. V shed 4 bases, J shed 6 bases, and the junction held 6 bases outside the gene matches. This CDR3 is built from 15 residues.

V usage is TRBV21-1 and J usage is TRBJ2-1; TRBD2 was called by the table and not checked on the DNA. TRBV21-1 corresponds to a pseudogene. The CDR3 sequence is 16 residues long. CDR3: CASSKKLGLAGNEQFF. The CDR3 nucleotides read TGTGCCAGCAGCAAAAAGTTGGGACTAGCGGGGAATGAGCAGTTCTTC.

The chain links TRBV18 to TRBJ1-1, with D possibly being TRBD1 (6 bases). CDR3 length equals 11 residues. Germline lookup yields CDR1 KGHSH and CDR2 LQKENI. V lost 5 bases and J 8 bases, leaving 9 bases between the germline ends. The CDR3 loop is CASSRQDEAFF. The CDR3 DNA reads as TGTGCCAGCTCAAGACAGGACGAAGCTTTCTTT.

The chain is built from TRBV7-2 and TRBJ1-4; D remains unclear. In germline, CDR1 is SGHTA, CDR2 FQGNSA. Deletions cut 1 base from V and 8 bases from J, with 8 bases between. This CDR3 has 13 residues. In nucleotides, the CDR3 is TGTGCCAGCAGCTTAGTTCGAGGGGAAAAACTGTTTTTT. This gives the protein CASSLVRGEKLFF.

The V call is TRBV3-1 (or the pseudogene TRBV3-2), the J call TRBJ1-2; no clear D gene. This CDR3 comprises 14 residues. Germline CDR1 and CDR2: LGHDT and YNNKEL (reference sequence). The germline V and J ends were trimmed by 3 bases and 7 bases, with 15 bases remaining between them. The CDR3 DNA is TGTGCCAGCAGCCAGGAAGGGAATAACGGTGGCTACACCTTC. This codes for CASSQEGNNGGYTF.

The rearrangement uses TRBV19 and TRBJ2-7; the D is unclear. There are 13 residues in the CDR3. The V and J ends lost 6 bases and 2 bases respectively, with 11 bases between them. The V gene's germline CDR1 is LNHDA and CDR2 SQIVND (reference sequence). CDR3 in DNA: TGTGCCAGTAGCCCCTATAAGGCCTACGAGCAGTACTTC. Its protein product is CASSPYKAYEQYF.

The rearrangement links TRBV7-3 to TRBJ2-7, with a possible D match to TRBD1 (6 bases). CDR1 is SGHTA and CDR2 is FQGTGA in the germline V gene. V was cut by 5 bases and J by 3 bases, with 17 bases left in between. This CDR3 spans 15 amino acids. The CDR3 DNA sequence: TGTGCCAGCAGCCCCCAGGGGTCCCTAGTCTACGAGCAGTACTTC. Residues: CASSPQGSLVYEQYF.

The V call is TRBV28, the J call TRBJ1-5; maybe TRBD1 (6 bases). The CDR3 is made up of 15 amino acids. The germline V and J ends were trimmed by 2 bases and 7 bases, with 15 bases remaining between them. Germline CDR1 MDHEN, CDR2 SYDVKM. The CDR3 region is CASSLIGGAEQPQHF. In DNA, the CDR3 is TGTGCCAGCAGTTTAATAGGGGGGGCCGAGCAGCCCCAGCATTTT.

The chain is built from TRBV7-6 and TRBJ2-7; 9 bases are shared with TRBD1. Germline CDR1 and CDR2: SGHVS and FNYEAQ. This CDR3 region has 15 residues. J was trimmed by 3 bases and V by 5 bases; bases with no gene match: 8. The CDR3 DNA is TGTGCCAGCAGCCCCCGGACAGGGGTCGACTACGAGCAGTACTTC. Translated, it gives CASSPRTGVDYEQYF.

This clone was observed once. This chain connects TRBV7-2 to TRBJ2-7; 7 bases line up with TRBD2. The germline gives CDR1 SGHTA, CDR2 FQGNSA. Trimming took 0 bases from V and 3 from J; bases not matched to a gene: 8. The CDR3 totals 16 residues. CDR3 amino acids: CASSLALSGRGYEQYF. The CDR3 DNA reads as TGTGCCAGCAGCTTAGCGCTCTCTGGGAGGGGCTACGAGCAGTACTTC. Complete variable domain (other parts from reference TRBV7-2 and TRBJ2-7): GAGVSQSPSNKVTEKGKDVELRCDPISGHTALYWYRQSLGQGLEFLIYFQGNSAPDKSGLPSDRFSAERTGGSVSTLTIQRTQQEDSAVYLCASSLALSGRGYEQYFGPGTRLTVT.

The V and J genes are TRBV2 and TRBJ2-7, with D perhaps TRBD1 or TRBD2 (5 bases each). The CDR3 extends over 15 amino acids. The V end lost 7 bases, the J end lost 2 bases, and 18 bases lay between the germline ends. Looked up from germline, CDR1 is SNHLY and CDR2 is FYNNEI. CDR3 coding DNA: TGTGCCAGCACCCAGGGATCGGACTTTACCTACGAGCAGTACTTC. Translation: CASTQGSDFTYEQYF.